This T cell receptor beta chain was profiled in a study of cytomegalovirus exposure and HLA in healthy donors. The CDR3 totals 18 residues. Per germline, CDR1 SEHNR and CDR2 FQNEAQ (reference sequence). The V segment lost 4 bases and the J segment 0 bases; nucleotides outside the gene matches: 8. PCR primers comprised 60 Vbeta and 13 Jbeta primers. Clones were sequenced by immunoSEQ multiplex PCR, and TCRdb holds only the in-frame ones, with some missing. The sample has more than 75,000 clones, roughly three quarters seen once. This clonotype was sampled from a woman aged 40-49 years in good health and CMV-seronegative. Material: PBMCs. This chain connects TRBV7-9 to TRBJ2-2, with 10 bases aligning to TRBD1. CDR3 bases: TGTGCCAGCAGCTCACCGCGGACAGGGGGGTCGAACACCGGGGAGCTGTTTTTT. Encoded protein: CASSSPRTGGSNTGELFF.